This TCR beta chain was recovered during a study of blood T cell repertoires in COVID-19. Profiling relied on immunoSEQ multiplex PCR, and the TCRdb table lists in-frame clones only, not all of them. Among some 180,000 clones listed, roughly 84% were seen once. Seattle enrolled patients during active infection and tracked them longitudinally. This receptor was obtained from a man aged 50 to 60 with COVID-19, enrolled during active disease. The material sequenced was peripheral blood.

This CDR3 reads CASSQDQQGDYEQYF. CDR3 nucleotide sequence: TGCGCCAGCAGCCAAGATCAACAGGGGGACTACGAGCAGTACTTC. This sequence joins TRBV4-1 and TRBJ2-7; 8 bases agree with TRBD1. The J segment lost 3 bases and the V segment lost 0 bases, leaving 4 bases of the junction unmatched. The germline V gene encodes CDR1 MGHRA and CDR2 YSYEKL. This CDR3 is built from 15 residues.